These 5 T cell receptor beta chains originate from one sample sequenced in a study of cytomegalovirus exposure and HLA in healthy donors. Primers for the PCR totalled 60 Vbeta and 13 Jbeta. TCRdb's copy holds only in-frame clones and misses some; the assay was immunoSEQ multiplex PCR. The sample holds about 120,000 clones, 80% seen once. Sequenced: PBMCs. The source is a man aged 25-45 years in good health and CMV-seronegative.

CDR3 loop: CASSAGDRGNQPQHF. CDR3 nucleotides: TGTGCCAGCAGCGCTGGAGACAGGGGGAATCAGCCCCAGCATTTT. The chain links TRBV9 to TRBJ1-5; 9 bases are a match to TRBD1. V trimming: 3 bases; J trimming: 4 bases; junction bases outside the gene matches: 5. Looked up from germline, CDR1 is SGDLS and CDR2 is YYNGEE. This CDR3 comprises 15 residues. Full variable domain (outside the CDR3, taken from reference TRBV9 and TRBJ1-5): DSGVTQTPKHLITATGQRVTLRCSPRSGDLSVYWYQQSLDQGLQFLIQYYNGEERAKGNILERFSAQQFPDLHSELNLSSLELGDSALYFCASSAGDRGNQPQHFGDGTRLSIL.

The chain carries TRBV6-5 and TRBJ1-1; the match to TRBD1 covers 7 bases. The CDR3 spans 14 residues. The V segment lost 4 bases and the J segment 5 bases; nucleotides outside the gene matches: 7. Germline CDR1 is MNHEY and CDR2 is SVGAGI. The CDR3 loop reads CASSLLQGQTEAFF. The CDR3, as DNA: TGTGCCAGCAGTTTACTACAGGGACAGACTGAAGCTTTCTTT.

The chain carries TRBV4-2 and TRBJ2-3; 11 nucleotides align to TRBD2. After removal of 4 bases from V and 0 bases from J, the junction contained 6 bases not matched to a gene. The CDR3 has 17 amino acids. From germline, CDR1 is LGHNA and CDR2 YNFKEQ. CDR3 nucleotide sequence: TGTGCCAGCAGCCGTAGCGGGGGGGGGCCTAGCACAGATACGCAGTATTTT. Protein: CASSRSGGGPSTDTQYF.

J is TRBJ1-3 and V is TRBV6-7, with D unclear. TRBV6-7 is reported as an ORF; its role is uncertain. The CDR3 loop spans 16 amino acids. The V gene lost 5 bases and the J gene lost 0 bases, with 14 bases spanning the gap. CDR3 in amino acids: CASSHPPGFSGNTIYF. The CDR3 DNA is TGTGCCAGCAGTCACCCCCCCGGGTTCTCTGGAAACACCATATATTTT.

This chain connects TRBV28 to TRBJ2-1; D gene ambiguous. The CDR3 extends over 12 amino acids. V dropped 3 bases and J dropped 5 bases, with 5 bases sitting between them. CDR1 MDHEN and CDR2 SYDVKM come from the germline V gene. The DNA for the CDR3 is TGTGCCAGCAGTTTCCAGAACAATGAGCAGTTCTTC. Translated: CASSFQNNEQFF.